Here is one T cell receptor beta chain with its context. What it recognizes is unknown. The data derive from a study of cytomegalovirus exposure and HLA in healthy donors. Study-level points and caveats: Most TCR beta V segments were productive about 87% or about 30% of the time in an earlier analysis.

The ends lost 1 base at V and 4 bases at J; junction bases unmatched: 9. There are 17 residues in the CDR3. Germline V lookup: CDR1 LNHNV, CDR2 YYDKDF (reference sequence). The PCR used 60 Vbeta and 13 Jbeta primers. Method: immunoSEQ multiplex PCR; TCRdb's copy keeps in-frame clones and lacks some. The sample comprises 100,000 to 150,000 clones, about 80% of which are singletons, and roughly 3.2% rests with the top ten. The sample was PBMCs. The sequence was obtained from a young man in good health and CMV-seronegative. The chain carries TRBV15 and TRBJ2-5; 10 bases are a match to TRBD1. In DNA form, the CDR3 reads TGTGCCACCAGCAGAGGCTTCCCGGGGGACAGGGGAGAGACCCAGTACTTC. Translated, it gives CATSRGFPGDRGETQYF.